The next 5 T cell receptor beta chains were all read from a single sample in a study of T cell responses to AZD1222 COVID-19 vaccine (dated by TCRdb to about 2021). Sample time point, as interpreted from the label and publication: about 28 days (+/-7) after the second vaccine dose. Library method: the immunoSEQ multiplex PCR assay. TCRdb retrieved this table from immuneACCESS and kept in-frame rearrangements only. Not all clones are present; in checked studies, unresolved V genes account for under half, and no reason is known for the remainder. Present in this sample are about 130,000 clones, more than 70% of which were seen just once. Of the sample, 4.4% is held by the ten largest clones. Sequenced material: peripheral blood, taken 28 days after the second AZD1222 dose. These receptors originate from an adult who received the AZD1222 COVID-19 vaccine.

The chain carries TRBV19 and TRBJ2-7; 8 bases match TRBD1. V was clipped by 5 bases and J by 12 bases; unmatched bases: 15. Germline CDR1 LNHDA, CDR2 SQIVND (reference sequence). The CDR3 consists of 14 residues. CDR3 DNA: TGTGCCAGTAGTCCCCAGACAGGGGCTCGGGGTCTGTACTTC. Translation: CASSPQTGARGLYF.

The rearrangement joins TRBV7-9 to TRBJ2-7, with D possibly called TRBD1 or TRBD2 (5 bases each). The CDR3 extends over 14 amino acids. Germline CDR1 and CDR2: SEHNR and FQNEAQ (reference sequence). Trimming took 5 bases from V and 2 from J, leaving 13 bases between them. CDR3 protein: CASSPGHGPYEQYF. The CDR3 DNA sequence: TGTGCCAGCAGCCCGGGGCACGGTCCCTACGAGCAGTACTTC. Variable domain in full (rest from reference TRBV7-9 and TRBJ2-7): DTGVSQNPRHKITKRGQNVTFRCDPISEHNRLYWYRQTLGQGPEFLTYFQNEAQLEKSRLLSDRFSAERPKGSFSTLEIQRTEQGDSAMYLCASSPGHGPYEQYFGPGTRLTVT.

The CDR3 reads CASSWAGRYEQYF. CDR3 nucleotides: TGTGCCAGCAGCTGGGCAGGAAGATACGAGCAGTACTTC. V gene TRBV5-5 combines with J gene TRBJ2-7, with no clear D. Germline V gene data show CDR1 as SGHKS and CDR2 as YYEKEE (reference sequence). This CDR3 spans 13 amino acids. V shed 3 bases and J shed 4 bases, with 11 bases lying between them. The full variable domain, with the rest looked up from reference TRBV5-5 and TRBJ2-7, is DAGVTQSPTHLIKTRGQQVTLRCSPISGHKSVSWYQQVLGQGPQFIFQYYEKEERGRGNFPDRFSARQFPNYSSELNVNALLLGDSALYLCASSWAGRYEQYFGPGTRLTVT.

J is TRBJ1-2 and V is TRBV6-4, with D possibly matching TRBD1 (6 bases). V dropped 3 bases and J dropped 3 bases, with 14 bases sitting between them. Germline CDR1 MRHNA, CDR2 SNTAGT. The CDR3 runs to 15 residues. CDR3 DNA: TGTGCCAGCAGTGAGGGACAATCCCCTTACTATGGCTACACCTTC. This gives the protein CASSEGQSPYYGYTF.

This chain links TRBV5-1 with TRBJ1-3; D remains ambiguous. V was trimmed by 1 base and J by 0 bases, leaving 8 bases between them. The CDR3 spans 15 residues. The germline gives CDR1 SGHRS, CDR2 YFSETQ. CDR3: CASSLLVSSGNTIYF. The CDR3 DNA follows: TGCGCCAGCAGCTTGCTGGTCAGCTCTGGAAACACCATATATTTT.